Below are 19 T cell receptor beta chains sequenced from a single sample in a study of CD8+ T cells in alopecia areata. Following extraction, RNA underwent reverse transcription to cDNA, which served as the sequencing template. The method was immunoSEQ multiplex PCR; TCRdb's version includes in-frame clones alone and lacks a portion of them. There are about 200,000 clones in the sample; just over 55% occur only once, and around 5% lies in the top ten. Sequenced: CD8+ T cells sorted from blood. Receptors originate from a human donor in good health.

The chain carries TRBV27 and TRBJ2-7; no firm D call. CDR3 length equals 14 residues. The V gene lost 6 bases and the J gene lost 0 bases, with 12 bases spanning the gap. Looked up from germline, CDR1 is MNHEY and CDR2 is SMNVEV (reference sequence). The CDR3: CASRPSSSSYEQYF. In DNA, the CDR3 is TGTGCCAGCAGGCCCAGTAGTAGCTCCTACGAGCAGTACTTC.

This clone was seen more than once but under ten times. CDR3 sequence reads: CASSFTTATYEQYF. Here the CDR3 DNA reads TGTGCCAGCAGCTTCACGACAGCGACCTACGAGCAGTACTTC. The V and J genes are TRBV7-9 and TRBJ2-7; D may be TRBD1 (5 bases). There are 14 residues in the CDR3. Trimming removed 3 bases at V and 2 bases at J, with 11 bases between. Germline CDR1 is SEHNR and CDR2 is FQNEAQ (reference sequence).

This clone was seen a few times. The V and J genes are TRBV9 and TRBJ2-2; unclear D gene. Germline CDR1 reads SGDLS; CDR2 reads YYNGEE. With 3 bases removed from V and 4 bases from J, the gap between germline ends came to 7 bases. This CDR3 is built from 13 residues. The CDR3 loop is CASSGLGTGELFF. The DNA for the CDR3 is TGTGCCAGCAGCGGCCTGGGCACCGGGGAGCTGTTTTTT. Using reference TRBV9 and TRBJ2-2 for the parts outside the CDR3, the full variable domain is DSGVTQTPKHLITATGQRVTLRCSPRSGDLSVYWYQQSLDQGLQFLIQYYNGEERAKGNILERFSAQQFPDLHSELNLSSLELGDSALYFCASSGLGTGELFFGEGSRLTVL.

J is TRBJ2-7 and V is TRBV15; TRBD1 agrees at 8 bases. After removal of 6 bases from V and 3 bases from J, the junction contained 7 bases not matched to a gene. The length of the CDR3 is 14 residues. Germline values: CDR1 LNHNV, CDR2 YYDKDF (reference sequence). CDR3 protein: CATRSTGGSYEQYF. The CDR3 bases are TGTGCCACCAGGTCAACAGGGGGAAGCTACGAGCAGTACTTC.

CDR3 nucleotide sequence: TGCAGCGTTAGGGGCGGTTCTACCATATATTTT. It translates to CSVRGGSTIYF. The genes are TRBV29-1 and TRBJ1-3; a weak D match, TRBD1 (5 bases). This CDR3 has 11 amino acids. V was shortened by 5 bases and J by 10 bases, with 12 bases between the two germline ends. Germline-derived CDR1 and CDR2 are SQVTM and ANQGSEA.

This rearrangement joins TRBV9 to TRBJ1-6, with a tentative D call TRBD1 (6 bases). CDR1 and CDR2 (germline): SGDLS, YYNGEE. Trimming took 0 bases from V and 2 from J, leaving 9 bases between them. The CDR3 extends over 16 amino acids. CDR3 protein: CASSVGSGAYNSPLHF. The DNA for the CDR3 is TGTGCCAGCAGCGTAGGGTCAGGGGCCTATAATTCACCCCTCCACTTT. Full variable domain (rest looked up from reference TRBV9 and TRBJ1-6): DSGVTQTPKHLITATGQRVTLRCSPRSGDLSVYWYQQSLDQGLQFLIQYYNGEERAKGNILERFSAQQFPDLHSELNLSSLELGDSALYFCASSVGSGAYNSPLHFGNGTRLTVT.

This clone was observed a few times. This chain connects TRBV4-1 to TRBJ2-3; 10 bases line up with TRBD2. There are 17 residues in the CDR3. V shed 3 bases and J 0 bases; nucleotides not matched to a gene: 6. Germline CDR1 reads MGHRA; CDR2 reads YSYEKL. The DNA for the CDR3 is TGCGCCAGCAGCCATCCGGGACTAGCGACTAGCACAGATACGCAGTATTTT. This codes for CASSHPGLATSTDTQYF.

This clone was counted only a few times. J is TRBJ2-1 and V is TRBV12-5, with 8 nucleotides matching TRBD2. J was trimmed by 7 bases and V by 4 bases; bases with no gene match: 12. The CDR3 extends over 16 amino acids. The germline gives CDR1 LGHNT, CDR2 FRNRAP. The CDR3 DNA reads TGTGCTAGTGGTTCCTCGGGGGGGCCATCTAGTAATGAGCAGTTCTTC. This encodes CASGSSGGPSSNEQFF.

V is TRBV13 and J is TRBJ1-1; possibly TRBD1 for D (6 bases). The CDR3 is made up of 17 amino acids. V lost 6 bases, J lost 0 bases, and 20 bases lay in between. From germline, CDR1 is PRHDT and CDR2 FYEKMQ (reference sequence). The CDR3 DNA is TGTGCCAGCAGTTACCAGGGTGGGGGACAATTGAACACTGAAGCTTTCTTT. Protein product: CASSYQGGGQLNTEAFF.

J is TRBJ2-3 and V is TRBV6-5; D remains unclear. Germline CDR1 is MNHEY and CDR2 is SVGAGI. V was clipped by 6 bases and J by 2 bases, with 12 bases between them. The CDR3 has 14 residues. CDR3 sequence: CASSPLPSTDTQYF. Written as DNA, the CDR3 is TGTGCCAGCAGCCCATTGCCCTCCACAGATACGCAGTATTTT.

This chain links TRBV27 with TRBJ1-5; 7 bases align to TRBD1. The V gene end was trimmed by 4 bases and the J gene end by 6 bases; junction bases not matched to a gene: 12. CDR1 is MNHEY and CDR2 is SMNVEV in the germline V gene (reference sequence). The CDR3 consists of 16 residues. The CDR3 region is CASSSLQGVMGQPQHF. The DNA of the CDR3 is TGTGCCAGCAGTTCCCTCCAGGGGGTGATGGGTCAGCCCCAGCATTTT.

V gene TRBV5-6 combines with J gene TRBJ2-3, with 8 bases fitting TRBD1. CDR1 SGHDT and CDR2 YYEEEE come from the germline V gene. After removal of 4 bases from V and 5 bases from J, the junction contained 3 bases not matched to a gene. The CDR3 loop spans 13 amino acids. The CDR3 protein is CASSPGQGDTQYF. The CDR3 region has the DNA TGTGCCAGCAGCCCCGGACAGGGAGATACGCAGTATTTT. Combining the CDR3 with reference TRBV5-6 and TRBJ2-3 gives the whole variable domain DAGVTQSPTHLIKTRGQQVTLRCSPKSGHDTVSWYQQALGQGPQFIFQYYEEEERQRGNFPDRFSGHQFPNYSSELNVNALLLGDSALYLCASSPGQGDTQYFGPGTRLTVL.

V is TRBV5-6 and J is TRBJ2-6, with D unclear. There are 16 residues in the CDR3. From germline, CDR1 is SGHDT and CDR2 YYEEEE. V was clipped by 4 bases and J by 0 bases, with 11 bases between them. CDR3 coding DNA: TGTGCCAGCAGCCCTGGACGAGGCTCTGGGGCCAACGTCCTGACTTTC. Residues: CASSPGRGSGANVLTF. The whole variable domain, filled in from reference TRBV5-6 and TRBJ2-6, reads DAGVTQSPTHLIKTRGQQVTLRCSPKSGHDTVSWYQQALGQGPQFIFQYYEEEERQRGNFPDRFSGHQFPNYSSELNVNALLLGDSALYLCASSPGRGSGANVLTFGAGSRLTVL.

DNA of the CDR3: TGCGCCACAAAACCAGGGGAGTATGGCTACACCTTC. The encoded protein is CATKPGEYGYTF. The chain couples TRBV23-1 to TRBJ1-2; possible D gene TRBD1, 6 bases. TRBV23-1 is treated as an ORF (open reading frame) with a function not yet certain. The length of the CDR3 is 12 residues. V was clipped by 10 bases and J by 5 bases, with 14 bases between them.

V and J are TRBV29-1 and TRBJ2-7; D is possibly TRBD1 (6 bases). The CDR3 is 13 amino acids. V was pared by 6 bases and J by 1 base, with 13 bases between. Per the germline V gene, CDR1 is SQVTM and CDR2 is ANQGSEA. This CDR3 is CSVRTVRSYEQYF. The DNA of the CDR3 is TGCAGCGTACGGACAGTAAGGTCCTACGAGCAGTACTTC.

The chain uses TRBV7-9 and TRBJ2-1, with 9 bases identical to TRBD1. This CDR3 comprises 14 residues. Germline values: CDR1 SEHNR, CDR2 FQNEAQ (reference sequence). The V segment lost 3 bases and the J segment 6 bases; nucleotides outside the gene matches: 3. CDR3 DNA: TGTGCCAGCAGCTTCGACAGGGGGGGCAATGAGCAGTTCTTC. This codes for CASSFDRGGNEQFF.

This chain joins TRBV27 and TRBJ1-5; D is unclear. Trimming cost V 2 bases and J 0 bases, with 5 bases left between them. The germline gives CDR1 MNHEY, CDR2 SMNVEV (reference sequence). The CDR3 has 14 residues. The CDR3 DNA reads TGTGCCAGCAGTTTAATCGGTAGCAATCAGCCCCAGCATTTT. It translates to CASSLIGSNQPQHF.

In this sample, this clone turned up a few times. The chain links TRBV29-1 to TRBJ2-7; D remains ambiguous. Germline values: CDR1 SQVTM, CDR2 ANQGSEA. V was cut by 2 bases and J by 3 bases, with 11 bases left in between. The CDR3 length is 13 residues. The CDR3 DNA sequence: TGCAGCGTTGAAATAGAAGCCATCTACGAGCAGTACTTC. Amino acids: CSVEIEAIYEQYF.

The rearrangement joins TRBV9 to TRBJ2-5; perhaps TRBD2 as D (7 bases). V lost 4 bases and J 2 bases, leaving 27 bases between the germline ends. CDR1 and CDR2 (germline): SGDLS, YYNGEE. The CDR3 contains 19 residues. The CDR3 DNA reads as TGTGCCAGCAGCTTACCCCGGAGCGGGGCCGGGCAGGGGCAAGAGACCCAGTACTTC. Amino acid sequence: CASSLPRSGAGQGQETQYF.